The 8 T cell receptor beta chains listed next were all sequenced from one sample in a study of blood T cell repertoires in COVID-19. This table comes from immunoSEQ multiplex PCR, and its TCRdb copy is limited to in-frame clones, with some not included. This table holds fewer than 300,000 clones, around 87% found once. What was sequenced was peripheral blood. These receptors were collected from a woman between 40 and 50 years old who had recovered from COVID-19.

The chain couples TRBV27 to TRBJ1-4, with TRBD1 matching 10 bases. CDR1 MNHEY and CDR2 SMNVEV come from the germline V gene (reference sequence). The junction had 5 bases not matched to a gene; V was cut back by 5 bases and J by 8 bases. The CDR3 is made up of 14 amino acids. Here the CDR3 reads CASSLTGGDEKLFF. Here the CDR3 DNA reads TGTGCCAGCAGTCTGACAGGGGGCGACGAAAAACTGTTTTTT.

This clone appeared once. The rearrangement joins TRBV9 to TRBJ2-2; no clear D gene. Per germline, CDR1 SGDLS and CDR2 YYNGEE. The V end was cut by 6 bases, the J end by 4 bases, with 16 bases between. This CDR3 contains 15 residues. For the CDR3, the DNA is TGTGCCAGCACGAGGAGAGGATTTGGCACCGGGGAGCTGTTTTTT. Translation gives CASTRRGFGTGELFF.

This clone occurred a few times. The rearrangement joins TRBV6-2 or TRBV6-3 to TRBJ1-1; perhaps TRBD1 as D (6 bases). The CDR3 spans 16 residues. The V gene lost 0 bases and the J gene lost 0 bases, with 11 bases spanning the gap. Per the germline V gene, CDR1 is MNHEY and CDR2 is SVGEGT. The CDR3 sequence is CASSYSIGGLNTEAFF. The CDR3 DNA reads TGTGCCAGCAGTTACTCGATTGGGGGCCTGAACACTGAAGCTTTCTTT.

The CDR3 is CASSARPRDRPYEQYF. The DNA of the CDR3 is TGTGCCAGCAGCGCCCGCCCTCGGGACAGACCCTACGAGCAGTACTTC. The V and J genes are TRBV9 and TRBJ2-7; 7 bases line up with TRBD1. CDR1 and CDR2 (germline): SGDLS, YYNGEE. This CDR3 spans 16 amino acids. V lost 3 bases and J lost 2; bases outside the gene matches: 11.

The V call is TRBV19, the J call TRBJ1-2; 7 positions agree with TRBD1. From germline, CDR1 is LNHDA and CDR2 SQIVND (reference sequence). CDR3 length: 15 amino acids. With V trimmed by 8 bases and J by 5 bases, 14 bases remained unmatched. The CDR3 DNA is TGTGCCAGTCTAAATCCCGCAGGGGGTCGATATGGCTACACCTTC. Translation: CASLNPAGGRYGYTF.

This rearrangement joins TRBV6-5 to TRBJ2-3, with 10 bases fitting TRBD1. J was trimmed by 8 bases and V by 6 bases; bases with no gene match: 5. The germline V gene has CDR1 MNHEY and CDR2 SVGAGI. The CDR3 sequence is 13 residues long. The DNA for the CDR3 is TGTGCCAGCAGCCCGGGGACAGGGGTTACGCAGTATTTT. It specifies CASSPGTGVTQYF.

The V gene is TRBV25-1, the J gene TRBJ2-2; 7 nucleotides align to TRBD1. V lost 6 bases, J lost 6 bases, and 7 bases stayed unmatched. There are 14 residues in the CDR3. Germline CDR1 is MGHDK and CDR2 is SYGVNS. The DNA for the CDR3 is TGTGCCAGCAGCGGGACAGAAGGACCCGGGGAGCTGTTTTTT. Translation: CASSGTEGPGELFF.

The chain links TRBV29-1 to TRBJ2-7; TRBD1 aligns across 8 bases. The length of the CDR3 is 13 residues. V was pared by 7 bases and J by 0 bases, with 5 bases of the junction left unmatched. Germline-derived CDR1 and CDR2 are SQVTM and ANQGSEA. Written as DNA, the CDR3 is TGCAGCGCCGGGGGACAGGCCTCCTACGAGCAGTACTTC. Translating it yields CSAGGQASYEQYF.